This T cell receptor beta chain was profiled in a study of cytomegalovirus exposure and HLA in healthy donors (dated by TCRdb to 2017 to 2019). Study-level background: According to a later analysis, the 120 validation repertoires were produced on the same platform as the 666 repertoires of the first cohort. The study was designed to test whether signatures of past pathogen exposure could be identified by cataloging public T cell receptors. To predict cytomegalovirus infection status, the study brought together high-throughput TCR immunosequencing, statistical association of individual TCRs with disease status, and machine learning. Besides the first cohort of 500 to 700 subjects, a separate validation cohort made up of around 120 different subjects was used.

Sequences MNHEY (CDR1) and SVGAGI (CDR2) are obtained from the germline V gene. The CDR3, cysteine through phenylalanine, is 15 amino acids long. Here the CDR3 DNA is all that survives: 45 bases in frame from base 1. The junction shows trimming of 6 bases on V and 5 bases on J, plus 16 bases between the germline ends. Paper-wide results and their limitations: A later analysis found that TCRs clustered in the first cohort also tended to co-occur in the 95 to 150 validation repertoires, with 94% of cluster scores above 0. A few of the identified cytomegalovirus-associated TCR beta chains were confirmed in vitro to be specific for cytomegalovirus antigens. Across donors, most TCR sequences were observed very rarely, whereas some public TCRs were present in many individuals. Cytomegalovirus status was reported to be diagnosed by the classifier with high specificity and sensitivity in both the original and validation cohorts. A later analysis lacked HLA typing for the validation cohort, so it scored co-occurrence in that cohort across all 120 repertoires. The study listed 150 to 200 TCR beta chains as associated with cytomegalovirus. The authors suggested that the approach could potentially be generalized to other disease states and immunological phenotypes.

A remark on this clone: The specificity of this receptor is unknown. No quality values exist for individual bases; no much larger clone is one base distant.

The donors were included in the validation cohort of roughly 130 subjects, a group kept apart from the roughly 670-subject first cohort. Libraries were prepared through the immunoSEQ multiplex PCR assay. The paper's data handling went like this. A statistical classification framework was built to diagnose cytomegalovirus status from the catalog of TCR beta chain sequences. As stored in TCRdb, this immuneACCESS dataset retains in-frame rearrangements with V and J assigned. A fraction of the clones does not appear; measured against another copy, unresolved V genes explain less than half of the discrepancy, and the remainder lacks a known reason. The V and J calls and clone size are taken from that table; D and trimming were inferred from the DNA. The sample yields 66,000 or so clones; 97% were counted once. Clones ranked in the top ten supply around 1.5% of the sample.

Sequenced sample: PBMCs. The clonotype originates from a woman between 18 and 29 years old in good health and CMV-seropositive. The rearrangement combines TRBV6-5 with TRBJ2-2; matching of 6 bases hints at TRBD1 as the D gene. The CDR3: CASRPSGARTGELFF. The base sequence is TGTGCCAGCAGGCCTTCAGGGGCAAGGACCGGGGAGCTGTTTTTT.